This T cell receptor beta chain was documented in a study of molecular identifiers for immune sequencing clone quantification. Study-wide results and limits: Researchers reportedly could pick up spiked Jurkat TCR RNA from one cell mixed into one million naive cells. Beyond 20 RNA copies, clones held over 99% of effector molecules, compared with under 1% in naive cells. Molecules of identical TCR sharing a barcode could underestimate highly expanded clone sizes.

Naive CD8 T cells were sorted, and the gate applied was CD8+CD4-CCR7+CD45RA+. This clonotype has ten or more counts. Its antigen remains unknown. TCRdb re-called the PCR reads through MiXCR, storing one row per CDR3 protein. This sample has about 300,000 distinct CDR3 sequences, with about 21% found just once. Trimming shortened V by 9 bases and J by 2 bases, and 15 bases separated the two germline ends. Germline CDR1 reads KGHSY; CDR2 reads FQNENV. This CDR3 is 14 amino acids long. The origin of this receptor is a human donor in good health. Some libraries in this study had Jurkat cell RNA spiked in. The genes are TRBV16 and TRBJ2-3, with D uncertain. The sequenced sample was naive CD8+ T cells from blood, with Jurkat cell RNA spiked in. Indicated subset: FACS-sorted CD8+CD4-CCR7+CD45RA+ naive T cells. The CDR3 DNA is TGTGCCAGTTGGAACCACAGACTCACAGATACGCAGTATTTT. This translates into CASWNHRLTDTQYF.